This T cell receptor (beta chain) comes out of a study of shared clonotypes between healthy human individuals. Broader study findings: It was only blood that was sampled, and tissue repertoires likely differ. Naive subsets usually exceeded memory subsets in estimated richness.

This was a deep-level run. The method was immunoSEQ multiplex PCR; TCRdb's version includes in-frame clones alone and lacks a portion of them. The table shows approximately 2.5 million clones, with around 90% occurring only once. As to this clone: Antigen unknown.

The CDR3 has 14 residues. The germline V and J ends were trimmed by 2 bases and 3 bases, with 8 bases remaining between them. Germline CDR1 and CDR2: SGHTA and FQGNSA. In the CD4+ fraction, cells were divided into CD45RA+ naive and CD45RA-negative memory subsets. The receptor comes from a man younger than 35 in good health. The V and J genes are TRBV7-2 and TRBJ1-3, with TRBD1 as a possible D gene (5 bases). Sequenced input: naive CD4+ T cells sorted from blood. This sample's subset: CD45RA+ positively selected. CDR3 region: CASSLLDSGNTIYF. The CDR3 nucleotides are TGTGCCAGCAGCTTACTTGACAGTGGAAACACCATATATTTT.